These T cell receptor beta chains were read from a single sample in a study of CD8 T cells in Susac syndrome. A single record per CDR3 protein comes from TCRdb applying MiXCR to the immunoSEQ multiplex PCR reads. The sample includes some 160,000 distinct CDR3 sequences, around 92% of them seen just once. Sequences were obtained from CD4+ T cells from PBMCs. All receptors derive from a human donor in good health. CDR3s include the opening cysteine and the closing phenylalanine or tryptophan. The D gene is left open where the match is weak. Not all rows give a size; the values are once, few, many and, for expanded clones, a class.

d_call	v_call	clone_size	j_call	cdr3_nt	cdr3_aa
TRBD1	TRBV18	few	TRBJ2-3	TGTGCCAGCTCACCTCTCCAGGGGGCAACAGATACGCAGTATTTT	CASSPLQGATDTQYF
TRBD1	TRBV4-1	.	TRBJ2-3	TGCGCCAGCAGCCAAGATTGGCAGGGGGCGCCAGATACGCAGTATTTT	CASSQDWQGAPDTQYF
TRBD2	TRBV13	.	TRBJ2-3	TGTGCCAGCAGCTTAGGCCGGTCCGGGGGGGCCTCGGATACGCAGTATTTT	CASSLGRSGGASDTQYF
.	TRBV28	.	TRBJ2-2	TGTGCCAGCAGTCTCTACGTTCTACGGGGGGAGCTGTTTTTT	CASSLYVLRGELFF
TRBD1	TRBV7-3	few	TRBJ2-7	TGTGCCAGCAGCCGGGACAGGGTGACCTACGAGCAGTACTTC	CASSRDRVTYEQYF
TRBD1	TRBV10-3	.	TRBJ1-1	TGTGCCATCAGTCAAGGGGGCGTAATTGAAGCTTTCTTT	CAISQGGVIEAFF
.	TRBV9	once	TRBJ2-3	TGTGCCAGCAGCGTAGTCGGGAGAGGCGCAGATACGCAGTATTTT	CASSVVGRGADTQYF
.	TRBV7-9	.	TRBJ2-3	TGTGCCAGCAGCTTAGTCGTGGGCCCTAGCACAGATACGCAGTATTTT	CASSLVVGPSTDTQYF
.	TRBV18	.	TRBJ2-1	TGTGCCAGCTCACCACAAACACCCAAGTCCTACAATGAGCAGTTCTTC	CASSPQTPKSYNEQFF
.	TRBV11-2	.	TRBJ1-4	TGTGCCAGCAAAGCGCCCAACAGTCCTAGTGAAAAACTGTTTTTT	CASKAPNSPSEKLFF
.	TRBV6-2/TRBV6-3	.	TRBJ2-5	TGTGCCAGCAGTCGAGACCCTAAAGGGGAGACCCAGTACTTC	CASSRDPKGETQYF
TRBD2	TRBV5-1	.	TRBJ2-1	TGCGCCAGCAGCTTGGTCCCAGCGGGAGGGCCGAATGAGCAGTTCTTC	CASSLVPAGGPNEQFF
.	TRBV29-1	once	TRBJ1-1	TGCAGCGTAGGTGACACTGAAGCTTTCTTT	CSVGDTEAFF
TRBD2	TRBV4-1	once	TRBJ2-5	TGCGCCAGCAGCCAGGGCGCGACTAGCCAATTACAAGAGACCCAGTACTTC	CASSQGATSQLQETQYF
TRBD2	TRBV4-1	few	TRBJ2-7	TGCGCCAGCAGCCAAGGCTCAGCGGGAGTGAACGAGCAGTACTTC	CASSQGSAGVNEQYF
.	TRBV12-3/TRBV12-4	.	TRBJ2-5	TGTGCCAGCAGTTTACAGGCCCAAGAGACCCAGTACTTC	CASSLQAQETQYF
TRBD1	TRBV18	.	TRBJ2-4	TGTGCCAGCTCACCAACAGGGGTCAAAAACATTCAGTACTTC	CASSPTGVKNIQYF
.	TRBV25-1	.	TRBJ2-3	TGTGCCAGCAGACAGAGGGATACGCAGTATTTT	CASRQRDTQYF
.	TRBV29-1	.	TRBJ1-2	TGCAGCGTTGAAGGGGATGCAAGGGAGAGTGGCTACACCTTC	CSVEGDARESGYTF
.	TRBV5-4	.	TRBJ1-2	TGTGCCAGCAGCTTAGACAGTTCCGGCTACACCTTC	CASSLDSSGYTF
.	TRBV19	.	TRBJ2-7	TGTGCCAGTAGTATTGGTTCAGGGTGGGAGCAGTACTTC	CASSIGSGWEQYF
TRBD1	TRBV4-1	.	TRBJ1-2	TGCGCCAGCAGCCCCGGGGTTGGACAGGGGATAGATGGCTACACCTTC	CASSPGVGQGIDGYTF
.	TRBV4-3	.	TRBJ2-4	TGCGCCAGCAGCCAAGCCCGGTGGAGAAACTTAGCCAAAAACATTCAGTACTTC	CASSQARWRNLAKNIQYF
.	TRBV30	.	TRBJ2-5	TGTGCCTGGAGCGCGGGGACTCCCCAGTACTTC	CAWSAGTPQYF
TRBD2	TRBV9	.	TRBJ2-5	TGTGCCAGCAGCCCGGGACTAGCGGGAGGTTGGGAGACCCAGTACTTC	CASSPGLAGGWETQYF
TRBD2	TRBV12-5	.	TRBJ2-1	TGTGCTAGTGGTTTGACACTAGCGGGCGCAAACAATGAGCAGTTCTTC	CASGLTLAGANNEQFF
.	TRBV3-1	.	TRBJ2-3	TGTGCCAGCAGTTCCACAGGGAATGGAGCGCAGTATTTT	CASSSTGNGAQYF
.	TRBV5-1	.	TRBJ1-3	TGCGCCAGCAGCTCTATAGCGGCCGCGGGAAACACCATATATTTT	CASSSIAAAGNTIYF
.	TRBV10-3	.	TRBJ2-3	TGTGCCATCAGTGATGCAGTGGCGAGCACAGATACGCAGTATTTT	CAISDAVASTDTQYF
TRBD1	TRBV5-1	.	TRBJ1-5	TGCGCCAGCAGCGCAACAGGGGGGGGCAATCAGCCCCAGCATTTT	CASSATGGGNQPQHF
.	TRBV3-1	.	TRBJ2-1	TGTGCCAGCAGCCGGAGGAGCAGTGAGCAGTTCTTC	CASSRRSSEQFF
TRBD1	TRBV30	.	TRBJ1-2	TGTGCCTGGAGTCCCCTGGGACAGGGGCCTACTAACTATGGCTACACCTTC	CAWSPLGQGPTNYGYTF
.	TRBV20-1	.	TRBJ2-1	TGCAGTGCTAGCGGGGACTCCTACAATGAGCAGTTCTTC	CSASGDSYNEQFF
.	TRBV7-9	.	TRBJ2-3	TGTGCCAGCAGCCCACTAACGGTCAACACAGATACGCAGTATTTT	CASSPLTVNTDTQYF
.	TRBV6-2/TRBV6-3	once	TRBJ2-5	TGTGCCAGCAGCCCCTGGGAGACCCAGTACTTC	CASSPWETQYF
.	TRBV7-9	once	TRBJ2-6	TGTGCCAGCAGCGGTAACCAGGGGACCGGGGCCAACGTCCTGACTTTC	CASSGNQGTGANVLTF
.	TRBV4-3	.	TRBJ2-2	TGCGCCAGCAGCCGAGCACGAGGAGGGAACACCGGGGAGCTGTTTTTT	CASSRARGGNTGELFF
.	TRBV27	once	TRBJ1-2	TGTGCCAGCAGTTTGGGGGGATGGGGTGGCTACACCTTC	CASSLGGWGGYTF
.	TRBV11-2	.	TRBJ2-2	TGTGCCAGCAGCTTAGGAGGGACGATGGCCGGGGAGCTGTTTTTT	CASSLGGTMAGELFF
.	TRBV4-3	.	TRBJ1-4	TGCGCCAGCAGCCCAGGTGAAACTAATGAAAAACTGTTTTTT	CASSPGETNEKLFF
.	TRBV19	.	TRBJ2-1	TGTGCCAGTAGTGCGCAGTTGAATGAGCAGTTCTTC	CASSAQLNEQFF
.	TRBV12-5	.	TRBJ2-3	TGTGCTAGTGGGTCCTACACAGATACGCAGTATTTT	CASGSYTDTQYF
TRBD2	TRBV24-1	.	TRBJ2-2	TGTGCCACCAGTGACAACCCGGGACTAGCGGGAGGGAGGGGAAGCACCGGGGAGCTGTTTTTT	CATSDNPGLAGGRGSTGELFF
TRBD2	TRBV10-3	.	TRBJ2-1	TGTGCCATCAGTGTAGCGGGGGGGCCGGATGAGCAGTTCTTC	CAISVAGGPDEQFF
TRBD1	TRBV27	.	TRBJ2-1	TGTGCCAGCAGCTACAGGGGATACAATGAGCAGTTCTTC	CASSYRGYNEQFF
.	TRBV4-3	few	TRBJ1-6	TGCGCCAGCAGCATGGGCAGGGGCTTTACCCTCCACTTT	CASSMGRGFTLHF
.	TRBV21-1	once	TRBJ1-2	TGTGCCAGCAGCATGGGTGGACAGGGGGCCTCTCTCTATGGCTACACCTTC	CASSMGGQGASLYGYTF